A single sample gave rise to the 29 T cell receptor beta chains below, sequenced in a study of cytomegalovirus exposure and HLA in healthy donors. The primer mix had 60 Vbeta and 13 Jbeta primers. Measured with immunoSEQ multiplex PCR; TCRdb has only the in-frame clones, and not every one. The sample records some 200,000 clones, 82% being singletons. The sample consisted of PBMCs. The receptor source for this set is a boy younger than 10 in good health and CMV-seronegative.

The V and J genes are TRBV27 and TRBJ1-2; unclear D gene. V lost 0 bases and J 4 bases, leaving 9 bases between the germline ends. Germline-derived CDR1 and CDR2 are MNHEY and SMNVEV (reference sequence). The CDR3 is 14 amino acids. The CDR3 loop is CASSLSIHSYGYTF. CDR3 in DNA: TGTGCCAGCAGTTTATCAATTCACAGCTATGGCTACACCTTC.

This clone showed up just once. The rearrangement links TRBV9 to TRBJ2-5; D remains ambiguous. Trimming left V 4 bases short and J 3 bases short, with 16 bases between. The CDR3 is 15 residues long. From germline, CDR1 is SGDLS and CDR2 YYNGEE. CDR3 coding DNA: TGTGCCAGCAGCCCAAATCGGTCCCCAAAAGAGACCCAGTACTTC. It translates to CASSPNRSPKETQYF.

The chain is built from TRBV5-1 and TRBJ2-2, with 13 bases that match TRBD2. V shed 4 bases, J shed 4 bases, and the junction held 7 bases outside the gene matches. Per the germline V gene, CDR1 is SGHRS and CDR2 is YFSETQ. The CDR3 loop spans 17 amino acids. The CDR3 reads CASSVRLAGGTTGELFF. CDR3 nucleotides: TGCGCCAGCAGCGTGAGACTAGCGGGGGGAACCACCGGGGAGCTGTTTTTT.

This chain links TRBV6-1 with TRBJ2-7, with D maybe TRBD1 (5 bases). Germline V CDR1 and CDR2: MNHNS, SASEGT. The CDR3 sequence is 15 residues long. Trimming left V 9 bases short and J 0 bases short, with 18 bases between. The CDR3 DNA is TGTGCCAGTTACCGGGCCCCAGGGCTCTCCTACGAGCAGTACTTC. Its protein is CASYRAPGLSYEQYF.

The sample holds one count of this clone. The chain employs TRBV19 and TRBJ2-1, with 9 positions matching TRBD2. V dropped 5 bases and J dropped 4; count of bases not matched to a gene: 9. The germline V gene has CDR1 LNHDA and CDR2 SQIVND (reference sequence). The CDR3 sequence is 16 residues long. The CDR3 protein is CASSAPGTSRYNEQFF. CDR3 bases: TGTGCCAGTAGTGCCCCCGGGACTAGCCGATACAATGAGCAGTTCTTC. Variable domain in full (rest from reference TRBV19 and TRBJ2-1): DGGITQSPKYLFRKEGQNVTLSCEQNLNHDAMYWYRQDPGQGLRLIYYSQIVNDFQKGDIAEGYSVSREKKESFPLTVTSAQKNPTAFYLCASSAPGTSRYNEQFFGPGTRLTVL.

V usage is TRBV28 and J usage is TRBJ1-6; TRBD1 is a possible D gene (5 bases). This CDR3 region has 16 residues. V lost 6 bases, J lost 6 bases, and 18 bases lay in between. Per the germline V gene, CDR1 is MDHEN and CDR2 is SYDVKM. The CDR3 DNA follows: TGTGCCAGCAGCCGACGCAGGGTTAAGCTTAATTCACCCCTCCACTTT. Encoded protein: CASSRRRVKLNSPLHF.

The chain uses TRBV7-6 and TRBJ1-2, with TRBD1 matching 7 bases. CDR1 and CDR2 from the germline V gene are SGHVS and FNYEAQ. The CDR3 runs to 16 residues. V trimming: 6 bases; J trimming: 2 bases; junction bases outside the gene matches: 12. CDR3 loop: CASSPGQAALNYGYTF. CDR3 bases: TGTGCCAGCAGTCCCGGACAGGCGGCTCTGAACTATGGCTACACCTTC.

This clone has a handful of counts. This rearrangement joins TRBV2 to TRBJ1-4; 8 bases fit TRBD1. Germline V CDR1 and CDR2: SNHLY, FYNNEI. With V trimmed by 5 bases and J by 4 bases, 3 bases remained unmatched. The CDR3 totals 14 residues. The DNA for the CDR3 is TGTGCCAGCAGTCGACAGGGGATTAATGAAAAACTGTTTTTT. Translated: CASSRQGINEKLFF.

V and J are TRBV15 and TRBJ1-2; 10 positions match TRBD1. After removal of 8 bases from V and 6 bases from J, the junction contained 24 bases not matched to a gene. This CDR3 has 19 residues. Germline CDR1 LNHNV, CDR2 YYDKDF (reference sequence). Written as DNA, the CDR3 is TGTGCCACCTCGGGTCTTGGTACTAAAACCGGGACAGGGGCCGATGGCTACACCTTC. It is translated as CATSGLGTKTGTGADGYTF.

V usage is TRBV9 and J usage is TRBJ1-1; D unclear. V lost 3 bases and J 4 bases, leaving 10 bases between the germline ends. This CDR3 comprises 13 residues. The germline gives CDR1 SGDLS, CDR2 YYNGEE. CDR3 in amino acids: CASSASPGTEAFF. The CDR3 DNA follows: TGTGCCAGCAGCGCTTCTCCGGGCACTGAAGCTTTCTTT.

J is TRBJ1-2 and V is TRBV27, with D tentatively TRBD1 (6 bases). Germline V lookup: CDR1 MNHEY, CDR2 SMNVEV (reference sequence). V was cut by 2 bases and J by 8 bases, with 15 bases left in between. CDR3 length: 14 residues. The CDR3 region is CASSLGGGLGGYTF. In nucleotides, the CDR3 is TGTGCCAGCAGTTTAGGGGGCGGGCTTGGAGGCTACACCTTC.

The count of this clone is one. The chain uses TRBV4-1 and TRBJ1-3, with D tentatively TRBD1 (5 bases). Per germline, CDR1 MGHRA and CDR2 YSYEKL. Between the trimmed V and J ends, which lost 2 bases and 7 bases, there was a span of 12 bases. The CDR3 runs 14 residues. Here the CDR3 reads CASSQYPGRNTIYF. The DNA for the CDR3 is TGCGCCAGCAGCCAATATCCAGGGAGGAACACCATATATTTT.

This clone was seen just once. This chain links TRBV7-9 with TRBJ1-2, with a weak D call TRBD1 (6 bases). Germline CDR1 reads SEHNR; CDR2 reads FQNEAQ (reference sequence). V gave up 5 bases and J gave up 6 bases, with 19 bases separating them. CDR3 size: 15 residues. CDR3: CASSPEDRRGDGYTF. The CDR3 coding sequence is TGTGCCAGCAGCCCTGAGGACAGACGGGGTGATGGCTACACCTTC.

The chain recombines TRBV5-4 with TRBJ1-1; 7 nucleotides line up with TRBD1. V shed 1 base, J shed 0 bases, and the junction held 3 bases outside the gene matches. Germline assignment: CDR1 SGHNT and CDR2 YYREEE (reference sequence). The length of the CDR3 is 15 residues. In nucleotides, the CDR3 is TGTGCCAGCAGCTTGAGGGGACAGATGAACACTGAAGCTTTCTTT. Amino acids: CASSLRGQMNTEAFF.

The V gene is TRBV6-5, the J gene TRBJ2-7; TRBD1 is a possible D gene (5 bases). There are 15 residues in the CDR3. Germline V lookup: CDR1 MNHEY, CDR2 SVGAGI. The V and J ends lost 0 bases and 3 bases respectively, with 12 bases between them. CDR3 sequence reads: CASSYSSAGYYEQYF. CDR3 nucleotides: TGTGCCAGCAGTTACTCGTCCGCAGGGTACTACGAGCAGTACTTC.

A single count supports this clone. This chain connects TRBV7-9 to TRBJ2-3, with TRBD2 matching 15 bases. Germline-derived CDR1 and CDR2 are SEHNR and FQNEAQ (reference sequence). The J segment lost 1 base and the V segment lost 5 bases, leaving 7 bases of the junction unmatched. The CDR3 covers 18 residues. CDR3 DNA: TGTGCCAGCAGCCCCGGACTAGCGGGGGGGCCCGGCACAGATACGCAGTATTTT. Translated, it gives CASSPGLAGGPGTDTQYF.

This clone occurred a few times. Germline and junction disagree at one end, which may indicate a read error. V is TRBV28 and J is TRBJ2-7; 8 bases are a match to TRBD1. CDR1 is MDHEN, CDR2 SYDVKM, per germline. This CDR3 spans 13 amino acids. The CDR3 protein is CASNFRTGQVADF. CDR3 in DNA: TGTGCCAGCAATTTCCGGACAGGGCAGGTTGCGGACTTC.

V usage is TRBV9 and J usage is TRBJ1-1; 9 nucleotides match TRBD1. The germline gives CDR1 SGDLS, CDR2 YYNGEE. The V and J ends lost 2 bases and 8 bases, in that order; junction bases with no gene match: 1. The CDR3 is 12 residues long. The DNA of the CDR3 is TGTGCCAGCAGCGTGGGGACAGGGGAAGCTTTCTTT. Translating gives CASSVGTGEAFF.

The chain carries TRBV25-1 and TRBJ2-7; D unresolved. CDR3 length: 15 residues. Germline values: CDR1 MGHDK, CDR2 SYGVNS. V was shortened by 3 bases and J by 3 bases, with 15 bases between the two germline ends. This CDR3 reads CASSDSSLLNYEQYF. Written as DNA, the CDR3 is TGTGCCAGCAGTGATAGTTCTTTATTAAACTACGAGCAGTACTTC.

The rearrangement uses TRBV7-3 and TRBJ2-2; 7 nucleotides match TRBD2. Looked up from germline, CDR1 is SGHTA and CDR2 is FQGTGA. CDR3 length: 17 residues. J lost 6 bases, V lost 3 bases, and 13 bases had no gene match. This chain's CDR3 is CASSFLASTGRAGELFF. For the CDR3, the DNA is TGTGCCAGCAGCTTCCTTGCCTCGACGGGGAGGGCCGGGGAGCTGTTTTTT.

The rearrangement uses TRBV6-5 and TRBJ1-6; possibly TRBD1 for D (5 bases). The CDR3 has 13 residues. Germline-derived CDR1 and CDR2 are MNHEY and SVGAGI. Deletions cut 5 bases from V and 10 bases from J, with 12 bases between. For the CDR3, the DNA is TGTGCCAGCAGTGGCGGGGGGGACTCACCCCTCCACTTT. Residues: CASSGGGDSPLHF.

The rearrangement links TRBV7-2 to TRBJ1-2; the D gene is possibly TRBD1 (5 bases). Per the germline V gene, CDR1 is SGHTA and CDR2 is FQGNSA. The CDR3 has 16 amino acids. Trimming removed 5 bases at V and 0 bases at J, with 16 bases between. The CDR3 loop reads CASSVKTRATNYGYTF. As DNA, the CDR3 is TGTGCCAGCAGCGTAAAAACCAGGGCGACTAACTATGGCTACACCTTC.

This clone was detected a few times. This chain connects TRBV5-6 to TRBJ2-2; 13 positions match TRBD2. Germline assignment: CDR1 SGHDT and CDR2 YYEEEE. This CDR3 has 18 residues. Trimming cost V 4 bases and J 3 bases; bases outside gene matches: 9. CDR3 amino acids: CASSPLTSGRRHTGELFF. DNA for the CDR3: TGTGCCAGCAGCCCACTGACTAGCGGGAGGCGGCACACCGGGGAGCTGTTTTTT.

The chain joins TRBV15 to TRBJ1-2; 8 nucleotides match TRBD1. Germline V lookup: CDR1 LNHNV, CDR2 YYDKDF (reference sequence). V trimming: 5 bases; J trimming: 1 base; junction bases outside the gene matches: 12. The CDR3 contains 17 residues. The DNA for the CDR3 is TGTGCCACCAGCCCCGATCGGACAGGGTATTATAACTATGGCTACACCTTC. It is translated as CATSPDRTGYYNYGYTF.

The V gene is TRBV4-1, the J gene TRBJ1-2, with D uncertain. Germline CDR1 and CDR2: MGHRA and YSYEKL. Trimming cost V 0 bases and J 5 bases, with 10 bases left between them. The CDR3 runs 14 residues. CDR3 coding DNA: TGCGCCAGCAGCCAAGATCTGGAGGGATATGGCTACACCTTC. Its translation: CASSQDLEGYGYTF.

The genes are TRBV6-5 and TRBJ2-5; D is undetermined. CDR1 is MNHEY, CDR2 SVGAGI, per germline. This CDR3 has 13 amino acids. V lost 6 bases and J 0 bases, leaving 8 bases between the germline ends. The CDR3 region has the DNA TGTGCCAGCAGGGCCGATTACCAAGAGACCCAGTACTTC. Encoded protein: CASRADYQETQYF.

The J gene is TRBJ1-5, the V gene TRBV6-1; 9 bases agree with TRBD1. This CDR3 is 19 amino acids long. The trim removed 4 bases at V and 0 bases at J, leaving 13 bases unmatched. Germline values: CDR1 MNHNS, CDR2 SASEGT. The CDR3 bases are TGTGCCAGCAGTGCCATCGGACAGGGGAGTTATGTTAGCAATCAGCCCCAGCATTTT. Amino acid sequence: CASSAIGQGSYVSNQPQHF.

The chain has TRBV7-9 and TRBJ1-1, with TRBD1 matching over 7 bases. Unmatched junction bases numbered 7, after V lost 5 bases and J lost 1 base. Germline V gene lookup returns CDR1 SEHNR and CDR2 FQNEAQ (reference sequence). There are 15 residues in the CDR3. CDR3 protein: CASSRMQGENTEAFF. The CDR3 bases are TGTGCCAGCAGCCGGATGCAGGGGGAGAACACTGAAGCTTTCTTT.

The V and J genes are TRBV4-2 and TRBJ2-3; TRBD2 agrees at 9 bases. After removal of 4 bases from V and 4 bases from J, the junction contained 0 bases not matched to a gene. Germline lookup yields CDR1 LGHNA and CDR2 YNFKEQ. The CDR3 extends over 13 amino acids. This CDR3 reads CASSPSGADTQYF. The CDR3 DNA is TGTGCCAGCAGCCCTAGCGGGGCAGATACGCAGTATTTT.